The text below deals with one T cell receptor beta chain. Its antigen is as yet unknown. This entry is derived from a study of Ad26.COV2.S vaccination and SARS-CoV-2 variants. Looking at the study overall: Ad26.COV2.S, an intramuscular injection, was given once or twice 56 days apart.

Study conclusions and caveats: Once vaccination had occurred, spike-specific CD8+ and CD4+ T cell responses reportedly showed substantial breadth. Comparable non-spike TCR breadth was observed in vaccine and placebo recipients.

Sequencing was performed with immunoSEQ multiplex PCR; in TCRdb, only in-frame clones are kept and a portion is missing. The repertoire includes about 460,000 clones, nearly 90% of them detected once, and roughly 1.7% sits in the top ten. This CDR3 region has 13 residues. V lost 1 base and J lost 7, with 10 bases in between. CDR1 and CDR2 (germline): SGHTA, FQGNSA. Specified treatment: 15 to 20 received Ad26.COV2.S at low or high dose, single or two shots; about 5 received placebo; per-sample allocation not given. Sampling occurred on day 63 after the first vaccine or placebo injection. What was given as vaccine was an Ad26 vector encoding Wuhan-strain SARS-CoV-2 spike.

This specimen was peripheral blood, taken in a trial of Ad26.COV2.S vaccine versus placebo. V usage is TRBV7-2 and J usage is TRBJ1-1; D is possibly TRBD1 (5 bases). The sequence was collected from a person between 18 and 65 years old who received the Ad26.COV2.S COVID-19 vaccine or a placebo. The CDR3 DNA reads TGTGCCAGCAGCTTAGTGAGGGACGGTGAAGCTTTCTTT. Translation: CASSLVRDGEAFF.